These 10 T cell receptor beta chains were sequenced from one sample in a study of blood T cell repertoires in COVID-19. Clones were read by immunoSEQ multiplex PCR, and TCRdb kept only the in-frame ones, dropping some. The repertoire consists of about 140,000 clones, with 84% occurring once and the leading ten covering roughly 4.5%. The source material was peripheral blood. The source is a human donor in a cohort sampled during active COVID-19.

The CDR3 nucleotides are TGTGCCAGCAGGGACACTTCTTATAGCAATCAGCCCCAGCATTTT. It is translated as CASRDTSYSNQPQHF. The chain employs TRBV6-5 and TRBJ1-5; D perhaps matches TRBD1 (5 bases). The CDR3 covers 15 residues. Germline V CDR1 and CDR2: MNHEY, SVGAGI. Trimming stripped 6 bases from V and 0 bases from J, with 12 bases between.

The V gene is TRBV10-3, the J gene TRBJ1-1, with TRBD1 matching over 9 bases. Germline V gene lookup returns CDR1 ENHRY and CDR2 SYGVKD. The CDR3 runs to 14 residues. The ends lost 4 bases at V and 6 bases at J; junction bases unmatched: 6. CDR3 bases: TGTGCCATCAGTGGGGACAGGGAAAAGGCTGAAGCTTTCTTT. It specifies CAISGDREKAEAFF.

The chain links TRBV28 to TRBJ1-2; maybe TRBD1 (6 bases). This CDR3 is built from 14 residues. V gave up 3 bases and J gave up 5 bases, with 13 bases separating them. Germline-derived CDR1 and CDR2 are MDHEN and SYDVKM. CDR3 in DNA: TGTGCCAGCAGTTTGGTGGGGCAGGGGTATGGCTACACCTTC. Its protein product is CASSLVGQGYGYTF.

The CDR3 sequence is CAWLDSETVNTEAFF. The CDR3 nucleotides are TGTGCCTGGCTGGATTCCGAGACAGTGAACACTGAAGCTTTCTTT. This chain joins TRBV30 and TRBJ1-1; possibly TRBD1 for D (5 bases). The V gene's germline CDR1 is GTSNPN and CDR2 SVGIG (reference sequence). The CDR3 is 15 amino acids. V was clipped by 5 bases and J by 0 bases, with 16 bases between them.

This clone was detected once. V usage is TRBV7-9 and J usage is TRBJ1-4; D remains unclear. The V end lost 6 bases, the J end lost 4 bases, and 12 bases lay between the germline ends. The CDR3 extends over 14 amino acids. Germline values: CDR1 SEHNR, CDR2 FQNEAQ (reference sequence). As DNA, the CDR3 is TGTGCCAGCAGTCGAGGTCAGAATAATGAAAAACTGTTTTTT. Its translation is CASSRGQNNEKLFF.

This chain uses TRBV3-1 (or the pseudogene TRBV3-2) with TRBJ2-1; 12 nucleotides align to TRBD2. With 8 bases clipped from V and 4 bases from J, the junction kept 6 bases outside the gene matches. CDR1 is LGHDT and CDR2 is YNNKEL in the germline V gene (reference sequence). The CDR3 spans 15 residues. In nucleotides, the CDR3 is TGTGCCAGCGGGGGACTAGCGGGCCCATACAATGAGCAGTTCTTC. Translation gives CASGGLAGPYNEQFF.

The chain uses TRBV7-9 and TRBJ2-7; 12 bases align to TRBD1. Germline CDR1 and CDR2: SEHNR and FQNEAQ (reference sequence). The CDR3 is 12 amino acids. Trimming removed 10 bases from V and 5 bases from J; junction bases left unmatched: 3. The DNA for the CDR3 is TGTGCCACCGGGACAGGGGGCGACGAGCAGTACTTC. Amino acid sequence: CATGTGGDEQYF.

The CDR3 bases are TGTGCCAGCAGTCCCAGGGGGCCTCACGGGGAGCAGTACTTC. Its translation: CASSPRGPHGEQYF. The chain employs TRBV28 and TRBJ2-7; the match to TRBD1 covers 8 bases. The V segment lost 5 bases and the J segment 7 bases; nucleotides outside the gene matches: 10. Germline V gene data show CDR1 as MDHEN and CDR2 as SYDVKM. The CDR3 runs 14 residues.

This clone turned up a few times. The CDR3 DNA follows: TGTGCCAGCAGTGACAGGGCCAATCAGCCCCAGCATTTT. Its translation is CASSDRANQPQHF. The chain links TRBV6-2 or TRBV6-3 to TRBJ1-5; TRBD1 agrees at 7 bases. Germline lookup yields CDR1 MNHEY and CDR2 SVGEGT. The CDR3 length is 13 residues. V shed 5 bases, J shed 3 bases, and the junction held 1 base outside the gene matches.

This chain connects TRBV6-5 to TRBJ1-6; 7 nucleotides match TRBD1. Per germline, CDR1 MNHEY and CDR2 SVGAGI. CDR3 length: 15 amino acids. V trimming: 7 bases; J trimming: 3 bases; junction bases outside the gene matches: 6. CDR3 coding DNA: TGTGCCAGCACCGGCGACAGGGACTATAATTCACCCCTCCACTTT. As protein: CASTGDRDYNSPLHF.